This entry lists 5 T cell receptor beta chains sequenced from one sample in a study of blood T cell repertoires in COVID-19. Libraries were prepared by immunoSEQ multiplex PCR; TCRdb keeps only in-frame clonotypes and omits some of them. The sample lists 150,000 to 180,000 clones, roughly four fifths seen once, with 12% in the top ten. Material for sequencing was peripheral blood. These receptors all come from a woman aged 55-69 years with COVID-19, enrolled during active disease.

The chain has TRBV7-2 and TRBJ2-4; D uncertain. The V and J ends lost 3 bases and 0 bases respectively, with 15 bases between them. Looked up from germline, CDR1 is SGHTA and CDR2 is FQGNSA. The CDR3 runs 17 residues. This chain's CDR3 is CASSFQLEILAKNIQYF. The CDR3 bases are TGTGCCAGCAGCTTTCAACTCGAAATACTAGCCAAAAACATTCAGTACTTC.

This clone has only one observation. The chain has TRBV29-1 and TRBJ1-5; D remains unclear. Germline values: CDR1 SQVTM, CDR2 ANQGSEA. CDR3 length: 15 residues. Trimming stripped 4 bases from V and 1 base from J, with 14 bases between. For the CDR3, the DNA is TGCAGCGTTGCTATGGAGGGAGGAAGCAATCAGCCCCAGCATTTT. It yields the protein CSVAMEGGSNQPQHF.

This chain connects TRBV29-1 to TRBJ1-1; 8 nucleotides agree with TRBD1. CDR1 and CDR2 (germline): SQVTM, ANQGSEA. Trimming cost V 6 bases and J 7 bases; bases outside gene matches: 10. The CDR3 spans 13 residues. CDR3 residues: CSVYRGTGLEAFF. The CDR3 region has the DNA TGCAGCGTGTACAGAGGGACAGGCCTTGAAGCTTTCTTT.

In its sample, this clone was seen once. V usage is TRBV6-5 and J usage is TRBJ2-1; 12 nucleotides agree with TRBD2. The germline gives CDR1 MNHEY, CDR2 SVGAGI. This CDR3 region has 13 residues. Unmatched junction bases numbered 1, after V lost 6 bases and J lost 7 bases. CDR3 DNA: TGTGCCAGCAGACTAGCGGGAGGTAATGAGCAGTTCTTC. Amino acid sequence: CASRLAGGNEQFF.

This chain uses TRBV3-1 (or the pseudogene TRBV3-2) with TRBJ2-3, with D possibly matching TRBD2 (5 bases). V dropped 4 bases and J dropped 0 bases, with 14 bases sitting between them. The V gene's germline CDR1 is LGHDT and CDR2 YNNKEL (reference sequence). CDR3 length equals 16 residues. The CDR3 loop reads CASSLSGSPSTDTQYF. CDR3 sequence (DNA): TGTGCCAGCAGCCTCTCGGGATCGCCTAGCACAGATACGCAGTATTTT.